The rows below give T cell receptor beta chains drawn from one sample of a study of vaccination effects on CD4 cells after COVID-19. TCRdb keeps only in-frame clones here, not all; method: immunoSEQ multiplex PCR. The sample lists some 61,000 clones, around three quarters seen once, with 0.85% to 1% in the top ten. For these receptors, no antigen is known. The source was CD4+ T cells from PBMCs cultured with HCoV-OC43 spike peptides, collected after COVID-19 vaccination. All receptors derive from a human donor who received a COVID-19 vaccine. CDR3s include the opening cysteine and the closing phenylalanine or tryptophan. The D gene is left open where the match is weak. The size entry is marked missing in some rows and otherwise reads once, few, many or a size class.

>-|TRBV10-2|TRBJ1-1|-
CASSDRNMNTEAFF
TGCGCCAGCAGTGACAGGAACATGAACACTGAAGCTTTCTTT
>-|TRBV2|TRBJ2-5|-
CASSVGPNQETQYF
TGTGCCAGCAGCGTCGGGCCTAACCAAGAGACCCAGTACTTC
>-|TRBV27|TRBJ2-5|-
CASNLSSTQETQYF
TGTGCCAGCAATTTATCGAGTACCCAAGAGACCCAGTACTTC
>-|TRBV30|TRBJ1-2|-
CAWSVENYGYTF
TGTGCCTGGAGTGTGGAAAACTATGGCTACACCTTC
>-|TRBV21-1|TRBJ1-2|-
CASSKEHNYGYTF
TGTGCCAGCAGCAAAGAACACAACTATGGCTACACCTTC
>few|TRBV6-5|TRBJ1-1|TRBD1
CATSDRGPRKAFF
TGTGCCACTTCGGACAGGGGGCCCAGAAAAGCTTTCTTT
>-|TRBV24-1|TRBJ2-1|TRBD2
CATSAPRGGAEPEQFF
TGTGCCACCAGTGCCCCTAGGGGAGGGGCCGAACCTGAGCAGTTCTTC
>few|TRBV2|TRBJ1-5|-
CASSVFGSQPQHF
TGTGCCAGCAGTGTTTTTGGGAGTCAGCCCCAGCATTTT
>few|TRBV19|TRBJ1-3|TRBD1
CASSIRGQAGNTIYF
TGTGCCAGTAGTATAAGAGGACAGGCTGGAAACACCATATATTTT
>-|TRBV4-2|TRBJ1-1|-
CASSQDINSPYTEAFF
TGTGCCAGCAGCCAAGATATTAACAGCCCTTACACTGAAGCTTTCTTT
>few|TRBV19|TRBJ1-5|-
CASSMGNQPQHF
TGTGCCAGTAGTATGGGCAATCAGCCCCAGCATTTT
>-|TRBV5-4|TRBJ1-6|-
CASSLAGGSYNSPLHF
TGTGCCAGCAGCTTGGCAGGAGGGTCCTATAATTCACCCCTCCACTTT
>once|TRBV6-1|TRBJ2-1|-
CASSELEGISYNEQFF
TGTGCCAGCAGTGAACTGGAGGGAATATCATACAATGAGCAGTTCTTC